This T cell receptor beta chain is from a study of T cells in Graves' hyperthyroidism and ophthalmopathy. CDR1 is MDHEN, CDR2 SYDVKM, per germline. This CDR3 has 15 amino acids. V lost 7 bases and J lost 3; bases outside the gene matches: 9. TCR beta CDR3 regions were amplified from RNA. A first-round RT-PCR of the TCR CDR3 used the HTBI primer set. TCRdb called the multiplex PCR reads again in MiXCR, with one record for every CDR3 protein. The data show roughly 650,000 distinct CDR3 sequences, with 15% to 20% seen just once and approximately 3.5% held by the top ten. The specimen sequenced was blood. The source is a woman aged 35 to 49 with Graves' ophthalmopathy. The J gene is TRBJ2-3, the V gene TRBV28; 8 bases align to TRBD2. Here the CDR3 DNA reads TGTGCCAGCAATCGAGCGGGAGATGGGACAGATACGCAGTATTTT. It specifies CASNRAGDGTDTQYF.